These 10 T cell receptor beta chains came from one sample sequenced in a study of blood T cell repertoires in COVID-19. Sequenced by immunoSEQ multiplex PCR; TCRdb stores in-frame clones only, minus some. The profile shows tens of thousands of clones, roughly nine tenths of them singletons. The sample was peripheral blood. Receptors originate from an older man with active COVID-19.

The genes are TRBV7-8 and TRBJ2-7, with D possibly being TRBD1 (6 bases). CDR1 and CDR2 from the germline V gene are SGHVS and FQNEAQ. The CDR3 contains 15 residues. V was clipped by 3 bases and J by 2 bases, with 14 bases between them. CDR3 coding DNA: TGTGCCAGCAGCTTGCTACAGGGCGTGACCTACGAGCAGTACTTC. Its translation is CASSLLQGVTYEQYF.

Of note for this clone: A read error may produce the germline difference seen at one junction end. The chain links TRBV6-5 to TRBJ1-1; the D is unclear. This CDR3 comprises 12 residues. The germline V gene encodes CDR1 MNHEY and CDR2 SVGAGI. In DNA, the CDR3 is TGTGCGAGCATGAGGCAGAACACTGAAGCTTTCTTT. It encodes CASMRQNTEAFF.

The CDR3, as DNA: TGTGCCAGCAGCTTAACCAGGGCGCGTGGCTACACCTTC. Its translation: CASSLTRARGYTF. The chain links TRBV12-3 or TRBV12-4 to TRBJ1-2; the D gene is possibly TRBD1 (5 bases). The CDR3 runs to 13 residues. V lost 6 bases to trimming and J lost 7 bases, with 15 bases between them.

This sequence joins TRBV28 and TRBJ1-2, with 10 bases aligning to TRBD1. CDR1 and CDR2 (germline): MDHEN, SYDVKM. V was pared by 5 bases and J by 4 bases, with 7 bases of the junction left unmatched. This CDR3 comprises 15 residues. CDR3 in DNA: TGTGCCAGCAGTCCCGGACAGGGGGGATTCTATGGCTACACCTTC. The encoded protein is CASSPGQGGFYGYTF.

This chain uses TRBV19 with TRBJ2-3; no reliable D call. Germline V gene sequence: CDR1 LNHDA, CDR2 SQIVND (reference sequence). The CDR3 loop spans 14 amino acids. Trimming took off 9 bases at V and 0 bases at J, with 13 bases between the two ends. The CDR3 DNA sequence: TGTGCCAGCAGACTTCACACTAGCACAGATACGCAGTATTTT. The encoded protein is CASRLHTSTDTQYF.

The CDR3 DNA is TGTGCCAGCAGTTCCCCGACAGGGGTCTATGGCTACACCTTC. Protein: CASSSPTGVYGYTF. The rearrangement joins TRBV6-6 to TRBJ1-2; 8 bases match TRBD1. The germline gives CDR1 MNHNY, CDR2 SVGAGI (reference sequence). CDR3 length: 14 residues. V dropped 4 bases and J dropped 4; count of bases not matched to a gene: 5.

CDR3 region: CASSSGDVPRIYGYTF. CDR3 bases: TGTGCCAGCAGTTCAGGCGATGTCCCCAGAATCTATGGCTACACCTTC. The V and J genes are TRBV27 and TRBJ1-2; D is unresolved. The CDR3 has 16 amino acids. With 4 bases removed from V and 4 bases from J, the gap between germline ends came to 19 bases. Germline V gives CDR1 MNHEY, CDR2 SMNVEV (reference sequence).

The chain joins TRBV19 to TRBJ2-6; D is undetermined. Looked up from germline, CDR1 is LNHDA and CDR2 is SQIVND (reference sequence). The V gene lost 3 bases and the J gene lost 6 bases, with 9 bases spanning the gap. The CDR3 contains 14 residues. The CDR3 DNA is TGTGCCAGTAGTATGCCCGGGTTGGCCAACGTCCTGACTTTC. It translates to CASSMPGLANVLTF.

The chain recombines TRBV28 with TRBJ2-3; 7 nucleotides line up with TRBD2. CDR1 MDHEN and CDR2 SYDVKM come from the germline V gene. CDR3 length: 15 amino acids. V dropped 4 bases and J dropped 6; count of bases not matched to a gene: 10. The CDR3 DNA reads TGTGCCAGCAGTTCATACCGTGGGGGGGTTGATACGCAGTATTTT. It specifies CASSSYRGGVDTQYF.

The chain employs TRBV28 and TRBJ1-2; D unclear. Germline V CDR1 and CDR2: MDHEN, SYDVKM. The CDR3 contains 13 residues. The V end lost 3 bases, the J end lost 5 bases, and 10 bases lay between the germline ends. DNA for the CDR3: TGTGCCAGCAGTTTTTCCAAAGCTTATGGCTACACCTTC. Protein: CASSFSKAYGYTF.